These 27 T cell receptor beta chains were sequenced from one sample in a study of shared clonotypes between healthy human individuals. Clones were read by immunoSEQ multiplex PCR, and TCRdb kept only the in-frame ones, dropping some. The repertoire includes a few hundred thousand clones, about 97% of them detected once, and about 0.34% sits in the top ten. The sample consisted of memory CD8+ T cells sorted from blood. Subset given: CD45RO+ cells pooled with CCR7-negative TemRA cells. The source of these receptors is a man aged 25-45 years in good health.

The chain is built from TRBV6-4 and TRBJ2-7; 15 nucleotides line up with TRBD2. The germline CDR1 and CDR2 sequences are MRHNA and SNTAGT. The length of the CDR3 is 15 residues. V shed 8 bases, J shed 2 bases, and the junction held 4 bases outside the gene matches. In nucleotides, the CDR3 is TGTGCCAGCGGGACTAGCGGGAGGTGGACCTACGAGCAGTACTTC. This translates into CASGTSGRWTYEQYF.

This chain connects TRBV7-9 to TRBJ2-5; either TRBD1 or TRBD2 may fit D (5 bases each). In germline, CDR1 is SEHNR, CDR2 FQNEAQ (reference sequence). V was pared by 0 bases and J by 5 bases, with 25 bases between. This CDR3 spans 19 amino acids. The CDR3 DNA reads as TGTGCCAGCAGCTTAGCGTGGGGACCGGGCGCAGGATCGTTGGAGACCCAGTACTTC. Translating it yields CASSLAWGPGAGSLETQYF. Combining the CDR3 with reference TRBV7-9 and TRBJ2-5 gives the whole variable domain DTGVSQNPRHKITKRGQNVTFRCDPISEHNRLYWYRQTLGQGPEFLTYFQNEAQLEKSRLLSDRFSAERPKGSFSTLEIQRTEQGDSAMYLCASSLAWGPGAGSLETQYFGPGTRLLVL.

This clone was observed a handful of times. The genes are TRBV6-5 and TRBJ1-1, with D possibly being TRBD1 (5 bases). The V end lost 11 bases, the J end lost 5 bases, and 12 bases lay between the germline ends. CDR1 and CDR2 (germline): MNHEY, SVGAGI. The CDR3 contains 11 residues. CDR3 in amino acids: CAATQGTEAFF. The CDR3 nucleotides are TGTGCCGCTACCCAGGGAACTGAAGCTTTCTTT.

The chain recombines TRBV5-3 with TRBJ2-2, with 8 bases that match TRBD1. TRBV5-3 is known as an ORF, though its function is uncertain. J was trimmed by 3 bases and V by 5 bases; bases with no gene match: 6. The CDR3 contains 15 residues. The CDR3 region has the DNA TGTGCCAGAAGGCGGACAGGGAGTGACACCGGGGAGCTGTTTTTT. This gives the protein CARRRTGSDTGELFF.

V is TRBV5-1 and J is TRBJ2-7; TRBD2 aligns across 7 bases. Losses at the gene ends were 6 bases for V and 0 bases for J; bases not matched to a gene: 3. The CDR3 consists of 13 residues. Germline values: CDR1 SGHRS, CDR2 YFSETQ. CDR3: CASTLADSYEQYF. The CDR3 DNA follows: TGCGCCAGCACCCTAGCGGACTCCTACGAGCAGTACTTC.

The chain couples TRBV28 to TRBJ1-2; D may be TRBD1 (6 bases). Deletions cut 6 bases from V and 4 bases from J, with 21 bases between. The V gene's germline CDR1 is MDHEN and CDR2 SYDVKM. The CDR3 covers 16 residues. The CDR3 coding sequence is TGTGCCAGCAGGGTTGACAGGATGGGACGCCTCTATGGCTACACCTTC. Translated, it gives CASRVDRMGRLYGYTF.

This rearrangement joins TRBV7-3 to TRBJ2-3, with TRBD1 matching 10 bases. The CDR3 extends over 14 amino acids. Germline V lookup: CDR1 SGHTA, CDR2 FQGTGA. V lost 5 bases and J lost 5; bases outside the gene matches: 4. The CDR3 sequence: CASSPGQGGDTQYF. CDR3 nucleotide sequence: TGTGCCAGCAGCCCAGGACAGGGGGGAGATACGCAGTATTTT.

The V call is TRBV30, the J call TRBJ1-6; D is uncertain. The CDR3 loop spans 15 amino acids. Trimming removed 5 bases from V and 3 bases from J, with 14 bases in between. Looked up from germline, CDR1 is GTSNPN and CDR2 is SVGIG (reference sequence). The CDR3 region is CAWPTQRNYNSPLHF. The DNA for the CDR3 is TGTGCCTGGCCAACACAACGGAACTATAATTCACCCCTCCACTTT. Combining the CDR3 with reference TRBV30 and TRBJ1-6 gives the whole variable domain SQTIHQWPATLVQPVGSPLSLECTVEGTSNPNLYWYRQAAGRGLQLLFYSVGIGQISSEVPQNLSASRPQDRQFILSSKKLLLSDSGFYLCAWPTQRNYNSPLHFGNGTRLTVT.

The CDR3 here is CASSLVGGQPKVRYTF. DNA for the CDR3: TGTGCCAGCAGCTTAGTCGGGGGACAGCCTAAAGTCCGCTACACCTTC. V is TRBV11-2 and J is TRBJ1-2; 7 bases agree with TRBD1. Per germline, CDR1 SGHAT and CDR2 FQNNGV. V shed 1 base, J shed 9 bases, and the junction held 14 bases outside the gene matches. The CDR3 extends over 16 amino acids.

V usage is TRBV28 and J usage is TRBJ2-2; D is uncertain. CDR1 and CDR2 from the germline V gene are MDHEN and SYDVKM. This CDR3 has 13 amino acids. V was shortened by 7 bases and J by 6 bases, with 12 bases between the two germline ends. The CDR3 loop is CASKSNFPGELFF. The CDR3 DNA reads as TGTGCCAGCAAATCTAATTTCCCCGGGGAGCTGTTTTTT.

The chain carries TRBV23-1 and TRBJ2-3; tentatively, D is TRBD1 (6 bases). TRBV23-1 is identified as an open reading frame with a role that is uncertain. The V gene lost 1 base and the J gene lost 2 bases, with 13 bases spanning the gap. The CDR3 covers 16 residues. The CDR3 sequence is CASSQYRDNHTDTQYF. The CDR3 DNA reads TGCGCCAGCAGTCAATACCGGGACAATCACACAGATACGCAGTATTTT.

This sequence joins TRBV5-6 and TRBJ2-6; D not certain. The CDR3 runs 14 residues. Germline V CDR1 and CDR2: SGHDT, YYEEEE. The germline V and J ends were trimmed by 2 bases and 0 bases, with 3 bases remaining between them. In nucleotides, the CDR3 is TGTGCCAGCAGCTTTAACTCTGGGGCCAACGTCCTGACTTTC. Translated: CASSFNSGANVLTF.

The CDR3, as DNA: TGTGCCAGCTCACCGGGTCAATTCTCCTACAATGAGCAGTTCTTC. Translating gives CASSPGQFSYNEQFF. V gene TRBV18 combines with J gene TRBJ2-1; D remains unclear. Germline CDR1 and CDR2: KGHSH and LQKENI. This CDR3 comprises 15 residues. Trimming left V 3 bases short and J 0 bases short, with 9 bases between.

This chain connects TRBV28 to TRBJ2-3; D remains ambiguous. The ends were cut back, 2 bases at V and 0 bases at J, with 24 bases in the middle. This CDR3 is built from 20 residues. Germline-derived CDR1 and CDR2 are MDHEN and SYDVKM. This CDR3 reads CASSLMTYLNFLSSTDTQYF. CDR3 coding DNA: TGTGCCAGCAGTTTAATGACCTACCTTAACTTTCTTTCTAGCACAGATACGCAGTATTTT.

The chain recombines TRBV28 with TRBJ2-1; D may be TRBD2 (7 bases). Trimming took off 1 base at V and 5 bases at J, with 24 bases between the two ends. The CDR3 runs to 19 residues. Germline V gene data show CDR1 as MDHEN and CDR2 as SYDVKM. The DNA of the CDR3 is TGTGCCAGCAGTTTATTCGGGGGCGGGCTAGCGGCCATAAACAATGAGCAGTTCTTC. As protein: CASSLFGGGLAAINNEQFF.

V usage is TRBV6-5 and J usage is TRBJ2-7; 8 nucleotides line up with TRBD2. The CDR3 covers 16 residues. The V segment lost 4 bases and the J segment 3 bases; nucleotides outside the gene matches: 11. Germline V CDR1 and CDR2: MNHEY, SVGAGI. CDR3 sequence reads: CASSSPLAGRRYEQYF. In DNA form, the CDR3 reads TGTGCCAGCAGTTCCCCTTTAGCGGGAAGACGCTACGAGCAGTACTTC.

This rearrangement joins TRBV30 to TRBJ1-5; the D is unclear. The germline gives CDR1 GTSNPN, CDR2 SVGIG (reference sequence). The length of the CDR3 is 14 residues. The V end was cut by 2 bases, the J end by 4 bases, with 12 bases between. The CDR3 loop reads CAWSLDFLNQPQHF. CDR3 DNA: TGTGCCTGGAGTTTAGACTTTCTAAATCAGCCCCAGCATTTT.

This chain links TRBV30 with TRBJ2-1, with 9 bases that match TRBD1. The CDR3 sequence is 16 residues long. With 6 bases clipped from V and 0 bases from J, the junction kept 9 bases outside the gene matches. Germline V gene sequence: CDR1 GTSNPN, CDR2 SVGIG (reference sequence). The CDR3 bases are TGTGCCTGTGACTCGGGACAGGGTAGCTCCTACAATGAGCAGTTCTTC. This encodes CACDSGQGSSYNEQFF.

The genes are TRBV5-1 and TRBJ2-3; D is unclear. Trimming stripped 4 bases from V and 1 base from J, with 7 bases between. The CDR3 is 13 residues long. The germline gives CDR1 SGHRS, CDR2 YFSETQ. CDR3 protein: CASSPLGTDTQYF. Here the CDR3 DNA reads TGCGCCAGCAGCCCACTTGGCACAGATACGCAGTATTTT.

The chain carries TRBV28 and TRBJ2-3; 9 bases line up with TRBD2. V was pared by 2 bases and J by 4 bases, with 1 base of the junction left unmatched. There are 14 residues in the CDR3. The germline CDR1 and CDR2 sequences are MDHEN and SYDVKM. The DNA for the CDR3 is TGTGCCAGCAGTTTACTAGCGGGATCAGATACGCAGTATTTT. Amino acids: CASSLLAGSDTQYF.

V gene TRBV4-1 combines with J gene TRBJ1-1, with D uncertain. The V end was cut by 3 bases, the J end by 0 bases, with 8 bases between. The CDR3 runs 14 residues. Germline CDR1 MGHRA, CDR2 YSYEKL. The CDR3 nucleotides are TGCGCCAGCAGCCAGAACGCCCTGAACACTGAAGCTTTCTTT. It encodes CASSQNALNTEAFF.

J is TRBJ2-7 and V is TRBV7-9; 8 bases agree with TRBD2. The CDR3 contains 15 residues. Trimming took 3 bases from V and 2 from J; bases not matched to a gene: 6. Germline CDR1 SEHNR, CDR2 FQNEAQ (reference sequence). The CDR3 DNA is TGTGCCAGCAGCTTGGCTAGCGGGTATACCTACGAGCAGTACTTC. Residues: CASSLASGYTYEQYF. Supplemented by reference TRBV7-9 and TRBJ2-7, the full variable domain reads DTGVSQNPRHKITKRGQNVTFRCDPISEHNRLYWYRQTLGQGPEFLTYFQNEAQLEKSRLLSDRFSAERPKGSFSTLEIQRTEQGDSAMYLCASSLASGYTYEQYFGPGTRLTVT.

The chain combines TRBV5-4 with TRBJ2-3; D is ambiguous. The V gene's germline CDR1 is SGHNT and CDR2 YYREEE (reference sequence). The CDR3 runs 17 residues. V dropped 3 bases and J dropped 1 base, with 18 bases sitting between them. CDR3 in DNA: TGTGCCAGCAGCTCGAGGCAGGCAGGAGTCCGCACAGATACGCAGTATTTT. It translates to CASSSRQAGVRTDTQYF.

The CDR3 DNA follows: TGTGCCAGCAGCTCCCGGGATAGCGGGACGACTGGGGAGCTGTTTTTT. Amino acid sequence: CASSSRDSGTTGELFF. This chain connects TRBV9 to TRBJ2-2; 8 bases map to TRBD2. The V gene's germline CDR1 is SGDLS and CDR2 YYNGEE. The CDR3 length is 16 residues. J lost 8 bases, V lost 4 bases, and 13 bases had no gene match.

CDR3 sequence reads: CASSIRRASTDTQYF. CDR3 DNA: TGTGCCAGCAGCATCCGCCGGGCTAGCACAGATACGCAGTATTTT. The chain combines TRBV7-8 with TRBJ2-3; no definite D call. Per germline, CDR1 SGHVS and CDR2 FQNEAQ. V was trimmed by 5 bases and J by 0 bases, leaving 12 bases between them. The length of the CDR3 is 15 residues.

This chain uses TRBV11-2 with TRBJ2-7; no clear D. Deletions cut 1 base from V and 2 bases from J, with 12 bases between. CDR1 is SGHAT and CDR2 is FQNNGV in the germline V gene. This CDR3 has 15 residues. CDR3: CASSLGHGSTYEQYF. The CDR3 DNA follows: TGTGCCAGCAGCTTAGGGCATGGATCAACCTACGAGCAGTACTTC.

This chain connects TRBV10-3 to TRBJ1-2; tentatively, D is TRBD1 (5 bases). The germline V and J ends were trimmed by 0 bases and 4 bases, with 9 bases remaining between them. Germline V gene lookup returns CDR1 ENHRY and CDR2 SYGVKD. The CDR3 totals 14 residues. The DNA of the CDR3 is TGTGCCATCAGTGAGTCGGGAGGGGCCTATGGCTACACCTTC. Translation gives CAISESGGAYGYTF.